What follows are 31 T cell receptor beta chains derived from one specimen sequenced in a study of blood T cell repertoires in COVID-19. This table comes from immunoSEQ multiplex PCR, and its TCRdb copy is limited to in-frame clones, with some not included. There are about 53,000 clones in the sample; about three quarters occur only once, and around 43% lies in the top ten. Sequencing was carried out using peripheral blood. The receptors stem from a man between 65 and 85 years old with active or convalescent COVID-19.

V is TRBV19 and J is TRBJ1-2; 9 bases fit TRBD1. After removal of 3 bases from V and 8 bases from J, the junction contained 7 bases not matched to a gene. This CDR3 comprises 14 residues. The germline V gene has CDR1 LNHDA and CDR2 SQIVND (reference sequence). CDR3 DNA: TGTGCCAGTAGTATTTCGGGGACAGGGCAGGGCTACACCTTC. Protein product: CASSISGTGQGYTF. Looking up the rest from reference TRBV19 and TRBJ1-2 gives the full variable domain: DGGITQSPKYLFRKEGQNVTLSCEQNLNHDAMYWYRQDPGQGLRLIYYSQIVNDFQKGDIAEGYSVSREKKESFPLTVTSAQKNPTAFYLCASSISGTGQGYTFGSGTRLTVV.

This rearrangement joins TRBV6-2 or TRBV6-3 to TRBJ2-2; D might be TRBD2 (6 bases). The germline V gene encodes CDR1 MNHEY and CDR2 SVGEGT. Trimming removed 7 bases from V and 5 bases from J, with 17 bases in between. This CDR3 has 15 residues. The CDR3 reads CASNPPLGSTGELFF. The CDR3, as DNA: TGTGCCAGCAACCCCCCCCTCGGGAGTACCGGGGAGCTGTTTTTT.

The V gene is TRBV5-1, the J gene TRBJ1-1; 9 bases map to TRBD1. CDR1 SGHRS and CDR2 YFSETQ come from the germline V gene. Germline trimming cut 4 bases from V and 5 bases from J; bases unmatched to any gene: 6. The CDR3 runs 14 residues. The CDR3: CASSRNDRGTEAFF. CDR3 in DNA: TGCGCCAGCAGCCGTAACGACAGGGGGACTGAAGCTTTCTTT.

This chain connects TRBV18 to TRBJ1-1; 7 nucleotides align to TRBD1. V dropped 2 bases and J dropped 5; count of bases not matched to a gene: 8. Per germline, CDR1 KGHSH and CDR2 LQKENI. The CDR3 runs 15 residues. In nucleotides, the CDR3 is TGTGCCAGCTCACCAGACGCAGGGGGGAGAACTGAAGCTTTCTTT. This codes for CASSPDAGGRTEAFF.

In this sample, this clone turned up a few times. Here the CDR3 reads CSVVYQGGNTEAFF. The CDR3 DNA follows: TGCAGCGTTGTTTACCAGGGAGGGAACACTGAAGCTTTCTTT. The chain recombines TRBV29-1 with TRBJ1-1, with a weak D call TRBD1 (5 bases). V dropped 4 bases and J dropped 1 base, with 13 bases sitting between them. The CDR3 runs 14 residues. Germline-derived CDR1 and CDR2 are SQVTM and ANQGSEA.

The CDR3 sequence is CASSPQRQVNTEAFF. CDR3 DNA: TGTGCCAGCAGCCCACAGAGACAGGTGAACACTGAAGCTTTCTTT. The rearrangement uses TRBV7-2 and TRBJ1-1; the D gene is possibly TRBD1 (6 bases). Germline values: CDR1 SGHTA, CDR2 FQGNSA. The CDR3 is 15 residues long. With 5 bases removed from V and 0 bases from J, the gap between germline ends came to 13 bases.

J is TRBJ1-5 and V is TRBV12-5, with a tentative D call TRBD1 (5 bases). Germline V gene lookup returns CDR1 LGHNT and CDR2 FRNRAP. This CDR3 region has 16 residues. Trimming cost V 3 bases and J 1 base, with 13 bases left between them. CDR3 nucleotide sequence: TGTGCTAGTGGTTTCCAGGGTTATGGGAGCAATCAGCCCCAGCATTTT. Translating it yields CASGFQGYGSNQPQHF.

Many counts were recorded for this clone. The chain recombines TRBV7-3 with TRBJ2-1, with 11 nucleotides matching TRBD2. Per the germline V gene, CDR1 is SGHTA and CDR2 is FQGTGA. After removal of 4 bases from V and 7 bases from J, the junction contained 9 bases not matched to a gene. The CDR3 spans 16 residues. For the CDR3, the DNA is TGTGCCAGCAGCTCACGTAGCGGGGGGGCCGGGAATGAGCAGTTCTTC. Translated: CASSSRSGGAGNEQFF.

This clone was found once. The V and J genes are TRBV7-2 and TRBJ1-5; TRBD1 might be the D (6 bases). The CDR3 totals 15 residues. CDR1 is SGHTA, CDR2 FQGNSA, per germline. V gave up 1 base and J gave up 7 bases, with 14 bases separating them. CDR3 sequence: CASSLVAGQSQPQHF. Here the CDR3 DNA reads TGTGCCAGCAGCTTAGTAGCCGGACAGAGCCAGCCCCAGCATTTT.

The chain has TRBV5-1 and TRBJ1-4; D remains unclear. Germline values: CDR1 SGHRS, CDR2 YFSETQ. Trimming left V 2 bases short and J 3 bases short, with 11 bases between. The CDR3 loop spans 15 amino acids. The CDR3 protein is CASSLGFAANEKLFF. The CDR3 DNA reads TGCGCCAGCAGCTTAGGATTTGCGGCTAATGAAAAACTGTTTTTT.

This chain links TRBV5-4 with TRBJ2-6; D unclear. This CDR3 has 14 amino acids. Germline V gene sequence: CDR1 SGHNT, CDR2 YYREEE (reference sequence). V lost 2 bases and J 2 bases, leaving 5 bases between the germline ends. The CDR3 DNA reads as TGTGCCAGCAGCTTCCAAACTGGGGCCAACGTCCTGACTTTC. Translation: CASSFQTGANVLTF. The full variable domain, with the rest looked up from reference TRBV5-4 and TRBJ2-6, is ETGVTQSPTHLIKTRGQQVTLRCSSQSGHNTVSWYQQALGQGPQFIFQYYREEENGRGNFPPRFSGLQFPNYSSELNVNALELDDSALYLCASSFQTGANVLTFGAGSRLTVL.

J is TRBJ1-1 and V is TRBV6-6, with D possibly matching TRBD1 (6 bases). The V gene's germline CDR1 is MNHNY and CDR2 SVGAGI (reference sequence). The CDR3 contains 14 residues. The V end lost 2 bases, the J end lost 0 bases, and 7 bases lay between the germline ends. The chain's CDR3 is CASSYGQMNTEAFF. CDR3 sequence (DNA): TGTGCCAGCAGTTACGGACAGATGAACACTGAAGCTTTCTTT.

The count of this clone is one. V usage is TRBV4-3 and J usage is TRBJ2-5; 9 bases map to TRBD1. Germline V lookup: CDR1 LGHNA, CDR2 YSLEER. This CDR3 has 16 amino acids. V was pared by 0 bases and J by 7 bases, with 9 bases of the junction left unmatched. The CDR3 sequence: CASSQDDRGILGTQYF. DNA for the CDR3: TGCGCCAGCAGCCAAGATGACAGGGGGATTTTGGGGACCCAGTACTTC.

Details on this clone: The sample carries other DNA sequences with the same CDR3. The rearrangement links TRBV6-6 to TRBJ1-1; the D gene is possibly TRBD1 (6 bases). The CDR3 loop spans 13 amino acids. V gave up 0 bases and J gave up 4 bases, with 6 bases separating them. Looked up from germline, CDR1 is MNHNY and CDR2 is SVGAGI (reference sequence). CDR3 loop: CASSYSGGTEAFF. The CDR3 DNA reads TGTGCCAGCAGTTACTCAGGGGGCACTGAAGCTTTCTTT.

This chain uses TRBV7-9 with TRBJ1-5; maybe TRBD1 (6 bases). The length of the CDR3 is 14 residues. V was cut by 4 bases and J by 4 bases, with 11 bases left in between. Looked up from germline, CDR1 is SEHNR and CDR2 is FQNEAQ (reference sequence). The CDR3 nucleotides are TGTGCCAGCAGCTCAGGGGCTCAGAATCAGCCCCAGCATTTT. Protein product: CASSSGAQNQPQHF.

The chain has TRBV12-5 and TRBJ1-5, with a weak D call TRBD1 (5 bases). Germline values: CDR1 LGHNT, CDR2 FRNRAP. V lost 0 bases and J lost 2, with 17 bases in between. The CDR3 length is 18 residues. DNA for the CDR3: TGTGCTAGTGGTTTGGTACTGTGGGGGGGGAAGGGCAATCAGCCCCAGCATTTT. It encodes CASGLVLWGGKGNQPQHF.

The chain links TRBV14 to TRBJ1-2, with TRBD1 matching 12 bases. The CDR3 consists of 16 residues. Per germline, CDR1 SGHDN and CDR2 FVKESK. The junction had 7 bases not matched to a gene; V was cut back by 0 bases and J by 8 bases. For the CDR3, the DNA is TGTGCCAGCAGCCAAGATTTTGGGACAGGGGGCGTGGGCTACACCTTC. It encodes CASSQDFGTGGVGYTF.

The chain joins TRBV2 to TRBJ1-5; a weak D match, TRBD1 (6 bases). Trimming took 2 bases from V and 6 from J, leaving 14 bases between them. The CDR3 runs to 15 residues. Germline assignment: CDR1 SNHLY and CDR2 FYNNEI. The CDR3 coding sequence is TGTGCCAGCAGTGAATTAGCGGGGGGCAGTCAGCCCCAGCATTTT. Translating gives CASSELAGGSQPQHF.

The chain uses TRBV4-3 and TRBJ2-7; D remains unclear. Deletions cut 5 bases from V and 2 bases from J, with 10 bases between. Per the germline V gene, CDR1 is LGHNA and CDR2 is YSLEER. The length of the CDR3 is 13 residues. CDR3 amino acids: CASSYSIAYEQYF. Written as DNA, the CDR3 is TGCGCCAGCAGCTACTCAATCGCCTACGAGCAGTACTTC.

The rearrangement uses TRBV14 and TRBJ1-2; no clear D gene. Germline assignment: CDR1 SGHDN and CDR2 FVKESK. V was pared by 0 bases and J by 8 bases, with 16 bases between. The CDR3 is 15 amino acids. CDR3 nucleotides: TGTGCCAGCAGCCAAGACGCGAGGGCGATCGGGGGCTACACCTTC. It yields the protein CASSQDARAIGGYTF.

The V call is TRBV5-6, the J call TRBJ2-3, with a weak D call TRBD1 (5 bases). Germline CDR1 reads SGHDT; CDR2 reads YYEEEE. CDR3 length equals 16 residues. Trimming shortened V by 2 bases and J by 5 bases, and 18 bases separated the two germline ends. Written as DNA, the CDR3 is TGTGCCAGCAGCTTCGGGTTTCAGGGCTTTGTAGATACGCAGTATTTT. This translates into CASSFGFQGFVDTQYF.

J is TRBJ2-5 and V is TRBV4-2; D is undetermined. CDR3 length: 13 residues. Germline V CDR1 and CDR2: LGHNA, YNFKEQ. The ends were cut back, 1 base at V and 5 bases at J, with 8 bases in the middle. The CDR3 DNA sequence: TGTGCCAGCAGCCAAGGGCAGCGCGAGACCCAGTACTTC. Amino acid sequence: CASSQGQRETQYF.

This chain links TRBV4-3 with TRBJ1-1; a possible D gene is TRBD1 (6 bases). Germline lookup yields CDR1 LGHNA and CDR2 YSLEER. The CDR3 runs to 17 residues. The V gene lost 0 bases and the J gene lost 6 bases, with 20 bases spanning the gap. CDR3 bases: TGCGCCAGCAGCCAAGATGGGCAGGGGTTGGGCATGGCTGAAGCTTTCTTT. It yields the protein CASSQDGQGLGMAEAFF.

The chain links TRBV11-2 to TRBJ1-5; D is unclear. This CDR3 is 13 amino acids long. V was cut by 5 bases and J by 0 bases, with 5 bases left in between. CDR1 is SGHAT, CDR2 FQNNGV, per germline. The DNA of the CDR3 is TGTGCCAGCAGCCAGGCTAGCAATCAGCCCCAGCATTTT. It specifies CASSQASNQPQHF.

This clone was observed a single time. The chain links TRBV15 to TRBJ1-2; D may be TRBD1 (5 bases). Between the trimmed V and J ends, which lost 0 bases and 8 bases, there was a span of 16 bases. In germline, CDR1 is LNHNV, CDR2 YYDKDF (reference sequence). This CDR3 spans 15 amino acids. The CDR3 sequence is CATSRDRGPERGYTF. CDR3 DNA: TGTGCCACCAGCAGAGATAGGGGCCCCGAACGGGGCTACACCTTC.

V and J are TRBV11-3 and TRBJ1-2; 7 bases agree with TRBD1. This CDR3 has 14 amino acids. After removal of 4 bases from V and 8 bases from J, the junction contained 10 bases not matched to a gene. Germline CDR1 and CDR2: SGHNT and YENEEA. The CDR3 nucleotides read TGTGCCAGCAGCTCTATAGGGGACAGTGGGGGCTACACCTTC. Residues: CASSSIGDSGGYTF.

J is TRBJ1-2 and V is TRBV6-1; tentative D call: TRBD1 (6 bases). The CDR3 totals 15 residues. V was pared by 2 bases and J by 4 bases, with 14 bases between. Per germline, CDR1 MNHNS and CDR2 SASEGT. The CDR3 sequence: CASSERRGGGYGYTF. In DNA, the CDR3 is TGTGCCAGCAGTGAAAGGAGGGGGGGCGGCTATGGCTACACCTTC.

In its sample, this clone was seen a few times. The rearrangement uses TRBV29-1 and TRBJ1-1; TRBD1 aligns across 9 bases. The CDR3 is 14 amino acids. Per germline, CDR1 SQVTM and CDR2 ANQGSEA. V was clipped by 7 bases and J by 5 bases; unmatched bases: 11. CDR3 nucleotides: TGCAGCGCTATTCACAGGGGGCGACAGACTGAAGCTTTCTTT. Translating gives CSAIHRGRQTEAFF.

This rearrangement joins TRBV7-9 to TRBJ1-5; D ambiguous. Per the germline V gene, CDR1 is SEHNR and CDR2 is FQNEAQ (reference sequence). V was trimmed by 8 bases and J by 6 bases, leaving 11 bases between them. The CDR3 covers 12 residues. The CDR3 loop reads CASGATGQPQHF. The DNA for the CDR3 is TGTGCCAGCGGCGCCACGGGTCAGCCCCAGCATTTT.

The chain recombines TRBV4-2 with TRBJ2-7; D not resolved. From germline, CDR1 is LGHNA and CDR2 YNFKEQ. V was clipped by 1 base and J by 2 bases, with 6 bases between them. The CDR3 contains 13 residues. The CDR3 loop reads CASSQATTYEQYF. Written as DNA, the CDR3 is TGTGCCAGCAGCCAAGCTACCACCTACGAGCAGTACTTC.

This clone was counted only a few times. Germline is not matched at one junction end, which may reflect a read error. The chain couples TRBV7-3 to TRBJ2-2, with TRBD2 as a possible D gene (5 bases). The germline gives CDR1 SGHTA, CDR2 FQGTGA. This CDR3 has 16 amino acids. DNA of the CDR3: TGTGCCAGCAGCCCATCCCCCTGCTTCAAACACCGGGGAGCTGTTTTT. It specifies CASSPSPCFKHRGAVF.